This T cell receptor beta chain emerged from a study of T cell responses to AZD1222 COVID-19 vaccine. Sequencing used immunoSEQ multiplex PCR; TCRdb keeps in-frame clones, though not all of them. The table records approximately 80,000 clones, 90% of them present only once. General observations from the study: Nearly half of the spike-specific TCRs reportedly recognize variant regions that carry no mutations.

Germline V lookup: CDR1 MNHNS, CDR2 SASEGT. There are 15 residues in the CDR3. V lost 1 base, J lost 3 bases, and 12 bases lay in between. Concerning this clone itself: Its antigen is unidentified.

The chain uses TRBV6-1 and TRBJ1-2; D gene unclear. Material: peripheral blood, obtained on day 0 of AZD1222 vaccination. The sequence derives from an adult in good health. The CDR3 DNA reads TGTGCCAGCAGTGAAGTTTGGGCCTTTGACTATGGCTACACCTTC. It encodes CASSEVWAFDYGYTF.